The sequence of this T cell receptor beta chain was determined in a study of cytomegalovirus exposure and HLA in healthy donors. Study results and caveats: Despite most TCR sequences being rare, some public TCRs occurred in many donors.

A remark on this clone: Its specificity is not known.

There are 16 residues in the CDR3. The V gene's germline CDR1 is MGHRA and CDR2 YSYEKL. V was pared by 0 bases and J by 4 bases, with 7 bases of the junction left unmatched. This PCR relied on a set of 60 Vbeta primers and 13 Jbeta primers. Assay: immunoSEQ multiplex PCR; the TCRdb copy retains only in-frame clones and omits some. Here the sample spans 85,000 to 130,000 clones, 76% being singletons. Sequences were obtained from PBMCs. The rearrangement links TRBV4-1 to TRBJ2-7, with TRBD2 matching over 9 bases. This TCR derives from a woman aged 50 to 60 in good health and CMV-seropositive. CDR3 residues: CASSQDYSGSRYEQYF. The CDR3 region has the DNA TGCGCCAGCAGCCAAGATTATAGCGGGAGTAGGTACGAGCAGTACTTC.